The clone carrying this T cell receptor beta chain was counted a few times. The antigen remains unidentified. This sample was included in a study of response to subunit inactivated influenza vaccine. Study results and caveats: There was a suggestion from the authors that each seasonal influenza vaccination recruits few new T cells.

The length of the CDR3 is 13 residues. Trimming left V 6 bases short and J 2 bases short, with 12 bases between. CDR1 and CDR2 (germline): DFQATT, SNEGSKA (reference sequence). TCRdb used MiXCR to reprocess the RT-PCR reads, holding one entry per CDR3 protein. The data show 500,000 or so distinct CDR3 sequences, about 17% seen once. The sample in question was CD4+ T cells sorted from PBMCs, obtained about 24 months after vaccination. The clonotype comes from a man aged 50 to 75 who received an inactivated influenza vaccine. The chain carries TRBV20-1 and TRBJ2-3; D uncertain. This chain's CDR3 is CSAPRPSTDTQYF. CDR3 DNA sequence: TGCAGTGCCCCGAGGCCCTCCACAGATACGCAGTATTTT.